This T cell receptor (beta chain) came from a study of post-analysis software for immune sequencing data. Looking at the study overall: Disease courses included relapsing-remitting, secondary progressive and progressive-relapsing multiple sclerosis.

Findings and limits, study-wide: Elevated frequency relative to controls characterized four or five TRBV segments in patients, TRBV5-6, TRBV5-1 and TRBV20-1 among them.

Unique molecular identifiers tagged the TCR beta cDNA libraries. Via MiXCR, TCRdb re-called the PCR reads, giving one row per CDR3 protein. Of hundreds of thousands of distinct CDR3 sequences in the sample, 53% were seen once. There are 14 residues in the CDR3. V was clipped by 5 bases and J by 3 bases; unmatched bases: 4. In germline, CDR1 is SGHTA, CDR2 FQGTGA. With regard to this clonotype: The antigen remains unidentified.

The V and J genes are TRBV7-3 and TRBJ2-3; 8 bases are shared with TRBD1. The sequencing sample was made of blood. The TCR was taken from a girl aged 5 to 17 with multiple sclerosis. In DNA, the CDR3 is TGTGCCAGCAGCACGCGGACAGGGACAGATACGCAGTATTTT. This encodes CASSTRTGTDTQYF.